This T cell receptor beta chain appears in the sequencing data of a study of T-cell reconstitution after alpha-beta-depleted transplantation in children. Preparation of the TCRbeta library used unique molecular identifiers. TCRdb reprocessed the PCR reads with MiXCR, giving one entry per CDR3 protein. The data contain approximately 390,000 distinct CDR3 sequences, roughly a tenth of them seen just once; the ten biggest clones take up about 5%. This clonotype came up many times. V was clipped by 6 bases and J by 0 bases; unmatched bases: 17. The CDR3 contains 19 residues. Germline CDR1 and CDR2: MNHEY and SVGAGI.

J is TRBJ2-4 and V is TRBV6-5, with 7 bases identical to TRBD1. The clonotype comes from a human donor who donated a stem cell graft to a child with acute myeloid leukemia. The sequencing used PBMCs from the stem cell graft donor, collected from the stem cell graft. The chain's CDR3 is CASSLLTGSVELAKNIQYF. The DNA of the CDR3 is TGTGCCAGCAGCCTTTTGACAGGGTCCGTAGAACTAGCCAAAAACATTCAGTACTTC.